This record covers a single TCR beta chain. Primers included in the PCR were 60 Vbeta and 13 Jbeta primers. TCRdb keeps only in-frame clones here, not all; method: immunoSEQ multiplex PCR. The sample includes approximately 180,000 clones, 75% to 85% of them seen just once. The data were obtained in a study of cytomegalovirus exposure and HLA in healthy donors. Germline V gene lookup returns CDR1 SGHTA and CDR2 FQGNSA. The CDR3 runs 17 residues. Trimming took 0 bases from V and 1 from J, leaving 14 bases between them. This chain connects TRBV7-2 to TRBJ2-3; perhaps TRBD2 as D (5 bases). The sequenced sample was PBMCs. This clonotype was obtained from a woman in her 30s in good health and CMV-seronegative. The CDR3 DNA reads as TGTGCCAGCAGCTTAGCGTCATCGGGGTCCGGCACAGATACGCAGTATTTT. This translates into CASSLASSGSGTDTQYF.